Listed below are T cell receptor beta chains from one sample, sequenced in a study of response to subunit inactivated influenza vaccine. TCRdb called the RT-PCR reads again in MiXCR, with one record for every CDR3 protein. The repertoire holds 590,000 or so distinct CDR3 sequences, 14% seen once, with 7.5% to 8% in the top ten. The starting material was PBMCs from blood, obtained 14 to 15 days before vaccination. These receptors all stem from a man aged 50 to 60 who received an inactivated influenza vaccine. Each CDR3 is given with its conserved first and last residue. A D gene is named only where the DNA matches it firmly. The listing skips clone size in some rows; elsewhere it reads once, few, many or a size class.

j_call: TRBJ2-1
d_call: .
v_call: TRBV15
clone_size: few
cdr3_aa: CATSTVRGYNEQFF
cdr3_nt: TGTGCCACCAGCACAGTGCGCGGTTACAATGAGCAGTTCTTC

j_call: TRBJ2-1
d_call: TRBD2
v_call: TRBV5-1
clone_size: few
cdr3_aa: CASSRLANEQFF
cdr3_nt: TGCGCCAGCAGCAGACTAGCGAATGAGCAGTTCTTC

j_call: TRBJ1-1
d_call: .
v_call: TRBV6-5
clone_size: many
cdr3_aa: CASSFSGRQTFF
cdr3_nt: TGTGCCAGCAGTTTCTCCGGGCGACAAACTTTCTTT

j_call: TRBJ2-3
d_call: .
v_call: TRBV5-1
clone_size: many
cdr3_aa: CASSQDSVSTDTQYF
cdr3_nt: TGCGCCAGCAGCCAGGACAGCGTGAGCACAGATACGCAGTATTTT

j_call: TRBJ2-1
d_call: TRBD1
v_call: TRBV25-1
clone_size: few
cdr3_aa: CASWDRGHGNEQFF
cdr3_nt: TGTGCCAGCTGGGACAGGGGGCATGGCAATGAGCAGTTCTTC

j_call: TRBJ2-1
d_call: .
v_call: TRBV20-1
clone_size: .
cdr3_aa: CSARDYSFKYNEQFF
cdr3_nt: TGCAGTGCTAGGGACTATTCCTTTAAATACAATGAGCAGTTCTTC

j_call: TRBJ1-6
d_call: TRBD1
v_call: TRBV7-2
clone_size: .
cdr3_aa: CASSIQGSGSPLHF
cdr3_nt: TGTGCCAGCAGCATACAGGGGTCGGGATCACCCCTCCACTTT

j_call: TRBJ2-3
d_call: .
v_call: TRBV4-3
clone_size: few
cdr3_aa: CASSRKPGGGGDTQYF
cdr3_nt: TGCGCCAGCAGCCGCAAGCCGGGGGGCGGTGGAGATACGCAGTATTTT

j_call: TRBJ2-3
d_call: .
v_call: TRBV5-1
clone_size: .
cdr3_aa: CASSFTAGLTDTQYF
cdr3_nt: TGCGCCAGCAGCTTCACCGCGGGATTAACAGATACGCAGTATTTT

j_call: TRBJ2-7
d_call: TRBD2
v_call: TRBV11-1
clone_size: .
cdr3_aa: CASSLVVLAGPRSSYEQYF
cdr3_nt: TGTGCCAGCAGCTTAGTGGTACTAGCGGGACCCCGTAGCTCCTACGAGCAGTACTTC

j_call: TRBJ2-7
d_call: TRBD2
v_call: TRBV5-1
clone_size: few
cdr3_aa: CASSSGLAVFHTSYEQYF
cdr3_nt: TGCGCCAGCAGCTCGGGACTAGCGGTCTTCCACACTTCCTACGAGCAGTACTTC

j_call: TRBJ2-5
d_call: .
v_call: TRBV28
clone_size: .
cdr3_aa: CAVTGIGETQYF
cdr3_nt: TGTGCCGTAACAGGGATCGGGGAGACCCAGTACTTC

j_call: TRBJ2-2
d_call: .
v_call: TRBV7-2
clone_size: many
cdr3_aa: CASSLSTLVPGELFF
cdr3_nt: TGTGCCAGCAGCTTATCGACACTAGTTCCCGGGGAGCTGTTTTTT

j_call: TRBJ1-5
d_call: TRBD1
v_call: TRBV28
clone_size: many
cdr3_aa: CASRTGDFSNQPQHF
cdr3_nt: TGTGCCAGCAGGACAGGGGACTTTAGCAATCAGCCCCAGCATTTT

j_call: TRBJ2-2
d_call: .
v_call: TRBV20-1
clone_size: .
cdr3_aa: CSASSGVRANTGELFF
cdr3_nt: TGCAGTGCTAGTTCTGGAGTACGGGCGAACACCGGGGAGCTGTTTTTT

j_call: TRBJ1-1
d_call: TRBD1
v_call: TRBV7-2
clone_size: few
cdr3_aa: CASSLVSGGAGTEAFF
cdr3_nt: TGTGCCAGCAGCTTAGTCTCAGGGGGCGCAGGCACTGAAGCTTTCTTT

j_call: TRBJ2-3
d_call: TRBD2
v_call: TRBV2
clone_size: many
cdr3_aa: CASSVSGRGTDTQYF
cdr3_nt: TGTGCCAGCAGTGTATCGGGGAGGGGCACAGATACGCAGTATTTT

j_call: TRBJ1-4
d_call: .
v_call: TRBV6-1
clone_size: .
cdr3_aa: CASSGTSTNEKLFF
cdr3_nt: TGTGCCAGCAGCGGGACATCAACTAATGAAAAACTGTTTTTT

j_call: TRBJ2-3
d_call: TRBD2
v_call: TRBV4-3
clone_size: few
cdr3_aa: CASSQDQRGTQYF
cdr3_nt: TGCGCCAGCAGCCAAGATCAGCGGGGTACGCAGTATTTT

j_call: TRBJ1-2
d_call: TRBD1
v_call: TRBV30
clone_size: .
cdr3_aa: CAWRAGTGSGYTF
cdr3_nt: TGTGCCTGGAGAGCCGGGACAGGGAGTGGCTACACCTTC

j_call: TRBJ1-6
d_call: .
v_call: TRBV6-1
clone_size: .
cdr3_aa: CASSDGGSYNSPLHF
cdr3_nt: TGTGCCAGCAGTGATGGGGGGTCCTATAATTCACCCCTCCACTTT

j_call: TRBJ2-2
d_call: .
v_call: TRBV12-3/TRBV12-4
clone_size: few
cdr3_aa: CASSLIWQGKTGELFF
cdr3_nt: TGTGCCAGCAGTTTAATATGGCAGGGTAAAACCGGGGAGCTGTTTTTT

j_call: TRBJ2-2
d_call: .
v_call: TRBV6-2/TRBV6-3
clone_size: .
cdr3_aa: CASSRLPRRDTGELFF
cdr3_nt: TGTGCCAGCAGTCGCCTCCCACGACGGGACACCGGGGAGCTGTTTTTT

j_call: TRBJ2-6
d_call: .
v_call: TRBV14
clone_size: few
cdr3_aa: CASSQGWESGANVLTF
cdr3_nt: TGTGCCAGCAGCCAAGGGTGGGAGTCTGGGGCCAACGTCCTGACTTTC

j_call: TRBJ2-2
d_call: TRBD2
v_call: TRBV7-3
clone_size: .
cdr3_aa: CASSGLAGGTGTGELFF
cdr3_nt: TGTGCCAGCAGCGGACTAGCGGGAGGCACCGGGACCGGGGAGCTGTTTTTT

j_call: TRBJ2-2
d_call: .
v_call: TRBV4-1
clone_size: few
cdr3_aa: CASSQEPPGAGTGELFF
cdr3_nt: TGCGCCAGCAGCCAAGAGCCTCCGGGAGCGGGCACCGGGGAGCTGTTTTTT

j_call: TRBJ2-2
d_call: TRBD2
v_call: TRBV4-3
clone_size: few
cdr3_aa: CASKRLAGGDTGELFF
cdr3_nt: TGCGCCAGCAAACGACTAGCGGGGGGAGACACCGGGGAGCTGTTTTTT

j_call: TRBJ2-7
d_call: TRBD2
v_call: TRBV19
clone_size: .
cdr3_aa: CASSLSAGGANPYEQYF
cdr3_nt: TGTGCCAGTAGTCTCTCTGCGGGGGGCGCAAATCCGTACGAGCAGTACTTC

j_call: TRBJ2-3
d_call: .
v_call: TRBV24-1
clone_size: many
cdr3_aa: CATSDDYTDTQYF
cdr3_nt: TGTGCCACCAGTGATGACTACACAGATACGCAGTATTTT

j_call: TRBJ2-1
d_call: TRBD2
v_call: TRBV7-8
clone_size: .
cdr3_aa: CASSSGLAGAIEQFF
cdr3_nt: TGTGCCAGCAGCTCGGGACTAGCGGGAGCTATTGAGCAGTTCTTC

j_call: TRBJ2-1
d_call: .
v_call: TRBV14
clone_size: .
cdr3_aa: CASSQEKGGLRYNEQFF
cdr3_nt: TGTGCCAGCAGCCAAGAGAAGGGGGGGTTAAGGTACAATGAGCAGTTCTTC

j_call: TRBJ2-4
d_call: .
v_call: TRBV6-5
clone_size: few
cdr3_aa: CASSYRPGVAKNIQYF
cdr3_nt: TGTGCCAGCAGTTACAGACCTGGGGTAGCCAAAAACATTCAGTACTTC

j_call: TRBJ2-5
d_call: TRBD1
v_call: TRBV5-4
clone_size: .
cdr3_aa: CASSWGTAKETQYF
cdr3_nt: TGTGCCAGCAGCTGGGGGACAGCAAAAGAGACCCAGTACTTC

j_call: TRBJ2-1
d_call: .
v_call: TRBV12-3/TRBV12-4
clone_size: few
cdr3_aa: CASRRPANEQFF
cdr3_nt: TGTGCCAGCAGAAGACCAGCAAATGAGCAGTTCTTC

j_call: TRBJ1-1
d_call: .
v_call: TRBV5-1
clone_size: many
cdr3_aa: CASSLGSTTSEAFF
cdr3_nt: TGCGCCAGCAGCTTGGGAAGTACCACTAGTGAAGCTTTCTTT

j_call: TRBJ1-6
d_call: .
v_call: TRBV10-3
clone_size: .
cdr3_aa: CANPRVGDSPLHF
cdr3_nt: TGTGCCAACCCGAGGGTCGGGGATTCACCCCTCCACTTT

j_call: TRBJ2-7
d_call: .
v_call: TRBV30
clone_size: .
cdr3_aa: CAWSPNYRAEQYF
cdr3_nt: TGTGCCTGGAGTCCGAATTACAGGGCCGAGCAGTATTTC

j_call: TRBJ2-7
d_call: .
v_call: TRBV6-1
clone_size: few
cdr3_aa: CASTLQGTHEQYF
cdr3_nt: TGTGCCAGCACCCTACAGGGTACCCACGAGCAGTACTTC

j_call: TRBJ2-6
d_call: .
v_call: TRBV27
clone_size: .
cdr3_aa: CASSFNGASGANVLTF
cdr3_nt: TGTGCCAGCAGTTTCAACGGGGCCTCTGGGGCCAACGTCCTGACTTTC

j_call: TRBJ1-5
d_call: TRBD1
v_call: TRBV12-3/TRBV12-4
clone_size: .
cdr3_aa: CASSQGVGTIEPQHF
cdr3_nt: TGTGCCAGCAGCCAGGGGGTGGGGACAATTGAGCCCCAGCATTTT

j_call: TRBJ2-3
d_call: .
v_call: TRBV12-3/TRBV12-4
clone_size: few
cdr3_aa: CASTPPGLLYTQYF
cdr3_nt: TGTGCCAGCACTCCACCCGGACTCCTATATACGCAGTATTTT

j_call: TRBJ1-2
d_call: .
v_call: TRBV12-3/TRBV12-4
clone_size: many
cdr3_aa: CASSLGPRNYGYTF
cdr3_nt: TGTGCCAGCAGTTTGGGTCCCCGGAACTATGGCTACACCTTC

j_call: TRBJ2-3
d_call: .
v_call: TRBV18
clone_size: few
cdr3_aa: CASSPTLDTQYF
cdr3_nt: TGTGCCAGCTCACCTACCTTGGATACGCAGTATTTT